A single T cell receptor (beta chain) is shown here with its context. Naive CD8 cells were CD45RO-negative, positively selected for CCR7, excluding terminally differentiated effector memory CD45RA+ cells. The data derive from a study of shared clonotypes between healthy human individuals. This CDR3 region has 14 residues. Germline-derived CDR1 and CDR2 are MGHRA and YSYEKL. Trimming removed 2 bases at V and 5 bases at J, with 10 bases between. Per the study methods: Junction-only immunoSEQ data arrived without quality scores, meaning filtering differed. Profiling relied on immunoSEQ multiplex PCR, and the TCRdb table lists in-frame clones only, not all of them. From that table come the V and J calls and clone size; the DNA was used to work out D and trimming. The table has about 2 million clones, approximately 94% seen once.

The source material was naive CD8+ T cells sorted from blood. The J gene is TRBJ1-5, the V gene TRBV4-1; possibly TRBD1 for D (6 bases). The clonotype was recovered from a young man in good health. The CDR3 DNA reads TGCGCCAGCAGCCAACTACAGGGAGATCAGCCCCAGCATTTT. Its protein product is CASSQLQGDQPQHF.